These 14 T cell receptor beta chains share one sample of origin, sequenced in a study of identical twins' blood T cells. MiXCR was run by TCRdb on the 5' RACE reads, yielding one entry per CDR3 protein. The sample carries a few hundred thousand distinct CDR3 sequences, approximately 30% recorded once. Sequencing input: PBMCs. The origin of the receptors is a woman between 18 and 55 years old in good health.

The CDR3 nucleotides are TGCGCCAGCAGCTTGGTTATGGGTAGCGGGAATCAACACGAGCAGTACTTC. Its protein is CASSLVMGSGNQHEQYF. V usage is TRBV5-1 and J usage is TRBJ2-7, with 8 positions matching TRBD2. This CDR3 region has 17 residues. The germline gives CDR1 SGHRS, CDR2 YFSETQ. J gave up 5 bases and V 0 bases, and 13 bases lay outside the gene matches. Together with reference TRBV5-1 and TRBJ2-7, the CDR3 gives the full variable domain: KAGVTQTPRYLIKTRGQQVTLSCSPISGHRSVSWYQQTPGQGLQFLFEYFSETQRNKGNFPGRFSGRQFSNSRSEMNVSTLELGDSALYLCASSLVMGSGNQHEQYFGPGTRLTVT.

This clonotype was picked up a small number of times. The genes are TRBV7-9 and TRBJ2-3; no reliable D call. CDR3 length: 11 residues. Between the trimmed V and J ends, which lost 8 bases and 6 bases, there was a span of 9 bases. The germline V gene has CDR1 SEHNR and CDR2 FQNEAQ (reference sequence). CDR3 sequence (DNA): TGTGCCAGCGAAAGTAGGGATACGCAGTATTTT. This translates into CASESRDTQYF.

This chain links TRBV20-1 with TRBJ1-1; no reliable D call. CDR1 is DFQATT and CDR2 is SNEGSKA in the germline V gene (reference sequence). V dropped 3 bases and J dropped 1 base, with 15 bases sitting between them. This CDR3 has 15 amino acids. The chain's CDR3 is CSASPAGKENTEAFF. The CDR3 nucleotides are TGCAGTGCTAGCCCAGCCGGGAAGGAGAACACTGAAGCTTTCTTT.

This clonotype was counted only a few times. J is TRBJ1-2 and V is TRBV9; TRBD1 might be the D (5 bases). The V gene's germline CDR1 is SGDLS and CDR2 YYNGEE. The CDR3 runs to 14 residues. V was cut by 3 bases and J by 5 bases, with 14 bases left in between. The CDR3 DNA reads TGTGCCAGCAGCGCCAGGGTAGAACTATATGGCTACACCTTC. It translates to CASSARVELYGYTF.

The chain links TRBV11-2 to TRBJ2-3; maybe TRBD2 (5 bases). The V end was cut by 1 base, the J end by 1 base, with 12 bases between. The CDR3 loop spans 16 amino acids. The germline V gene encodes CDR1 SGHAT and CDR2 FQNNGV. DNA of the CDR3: TGTGCCAGCAGCTTAGCGCCGACGAGGGGCACAGATACGCAGTATTTT. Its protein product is CASSLAPTRGTDTQYF. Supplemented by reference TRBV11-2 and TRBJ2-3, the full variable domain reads EAGVAQSPRYKIIEKRQSVAFWCNPISGHATLYWYQQILGQGPKLLIQFQNNGVVDDSQLPKDRFSAERLKGVDSTLKIQPAKLEDSAVYLCASSLAPTRGTDTQYFGPGTRLTVL.

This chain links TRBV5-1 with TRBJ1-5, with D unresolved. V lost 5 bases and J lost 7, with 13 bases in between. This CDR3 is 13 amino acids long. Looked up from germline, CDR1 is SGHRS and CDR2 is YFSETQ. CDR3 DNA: TGCGCCAGCAGGGCGCAGGACGACCAGCCCCAGCATTTT. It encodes CASRAQDDQPQHF.

CDR3 DNA: TGTGCCAGCAGCCTACAGCGATATAGCAATCAGCCCCAGCATTTT. Its translation: CASSLQRYSNQPQHF. This chain uses TRBV5-5 with TRBJ1-5; D unclear. The ends were cut back, 4 bases at V and 0 bases at J, with 11 bases in the middle. Germline lookup yields CDR1 SGHKS and CDR2 YYEKEE (reference sequence). This CDR3 is built from 15 residues.

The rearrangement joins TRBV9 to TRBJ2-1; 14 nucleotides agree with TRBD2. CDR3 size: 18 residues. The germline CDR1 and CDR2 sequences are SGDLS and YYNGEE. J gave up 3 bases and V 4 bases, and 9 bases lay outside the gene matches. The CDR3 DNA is TGTGCCAGCAGCTCCCCGACTAGCGGGGGGGTAAACTACAATGAGCAGTTCTTC. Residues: CASSSPTSGGVNYNEQFF.

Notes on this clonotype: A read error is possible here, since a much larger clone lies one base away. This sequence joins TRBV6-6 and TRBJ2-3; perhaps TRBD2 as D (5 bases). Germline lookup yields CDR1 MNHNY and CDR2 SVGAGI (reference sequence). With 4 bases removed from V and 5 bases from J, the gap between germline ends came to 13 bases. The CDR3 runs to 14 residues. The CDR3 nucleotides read TGTGCCAGCAGTTCCCTCCCACTAGGAGATACGCAGTATTTT. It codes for CASSSLPLGDTQYF.

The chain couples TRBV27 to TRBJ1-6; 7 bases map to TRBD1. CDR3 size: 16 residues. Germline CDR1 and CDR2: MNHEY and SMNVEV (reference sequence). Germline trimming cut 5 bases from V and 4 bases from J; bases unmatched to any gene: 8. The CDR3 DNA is TGTGCCAGCAGTGTATACGGGACAGCTTATAATTCACCCCTCCACTTT. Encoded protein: CASSVYGTAYNSPLHF.

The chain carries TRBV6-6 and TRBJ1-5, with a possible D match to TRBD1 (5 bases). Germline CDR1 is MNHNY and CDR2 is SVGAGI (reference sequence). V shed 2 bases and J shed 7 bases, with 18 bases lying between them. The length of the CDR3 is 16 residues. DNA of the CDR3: TGTGCCAGCAGTTACCCTGGGCGGGTGGGGGACCAGCCCCAGCATTTT. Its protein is CASSYPGRVGDQPQHF.

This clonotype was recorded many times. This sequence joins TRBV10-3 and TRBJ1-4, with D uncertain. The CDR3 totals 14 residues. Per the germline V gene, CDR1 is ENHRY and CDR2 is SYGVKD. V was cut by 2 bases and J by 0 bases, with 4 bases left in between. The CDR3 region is CAISEVATNEKLFF. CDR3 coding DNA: TGTGCCATCAGTGAGGTTGCAACTAATGAAAAACTGTTTTTT.

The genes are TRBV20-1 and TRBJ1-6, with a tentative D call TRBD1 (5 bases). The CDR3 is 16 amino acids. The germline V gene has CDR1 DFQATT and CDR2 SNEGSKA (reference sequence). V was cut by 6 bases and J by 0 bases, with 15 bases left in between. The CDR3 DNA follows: TGCAGTGCAACTACAGGAGGCGTCTCCTATAATTCACCCCTCCACTTT. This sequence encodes CSATTGGVSYNSPLHF.

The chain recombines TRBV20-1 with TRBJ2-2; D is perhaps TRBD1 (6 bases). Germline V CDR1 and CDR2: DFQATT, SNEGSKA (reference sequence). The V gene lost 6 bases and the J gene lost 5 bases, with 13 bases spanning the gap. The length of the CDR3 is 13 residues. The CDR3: CSALQGPTGELFF. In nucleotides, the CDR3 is TGCAGTGCCCTACAGGGTCCAACCGGGGAGCTGTTTTTT.